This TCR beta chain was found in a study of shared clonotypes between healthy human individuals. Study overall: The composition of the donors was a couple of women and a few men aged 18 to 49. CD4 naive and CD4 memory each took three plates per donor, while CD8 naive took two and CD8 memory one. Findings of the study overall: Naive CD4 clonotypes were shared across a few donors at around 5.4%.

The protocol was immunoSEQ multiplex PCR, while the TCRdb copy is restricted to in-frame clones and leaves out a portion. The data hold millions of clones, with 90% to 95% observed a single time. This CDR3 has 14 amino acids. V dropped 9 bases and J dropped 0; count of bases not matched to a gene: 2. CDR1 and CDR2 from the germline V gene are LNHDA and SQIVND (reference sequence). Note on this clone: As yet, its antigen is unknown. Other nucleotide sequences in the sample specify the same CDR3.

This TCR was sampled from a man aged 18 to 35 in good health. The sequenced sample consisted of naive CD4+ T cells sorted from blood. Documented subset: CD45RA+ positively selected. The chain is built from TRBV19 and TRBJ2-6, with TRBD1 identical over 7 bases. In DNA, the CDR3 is TGTGCCAGCCGGGACAGCTCTGGGGCCAACGTCCTGACTTTC. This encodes CASRDSSGANVLTF.